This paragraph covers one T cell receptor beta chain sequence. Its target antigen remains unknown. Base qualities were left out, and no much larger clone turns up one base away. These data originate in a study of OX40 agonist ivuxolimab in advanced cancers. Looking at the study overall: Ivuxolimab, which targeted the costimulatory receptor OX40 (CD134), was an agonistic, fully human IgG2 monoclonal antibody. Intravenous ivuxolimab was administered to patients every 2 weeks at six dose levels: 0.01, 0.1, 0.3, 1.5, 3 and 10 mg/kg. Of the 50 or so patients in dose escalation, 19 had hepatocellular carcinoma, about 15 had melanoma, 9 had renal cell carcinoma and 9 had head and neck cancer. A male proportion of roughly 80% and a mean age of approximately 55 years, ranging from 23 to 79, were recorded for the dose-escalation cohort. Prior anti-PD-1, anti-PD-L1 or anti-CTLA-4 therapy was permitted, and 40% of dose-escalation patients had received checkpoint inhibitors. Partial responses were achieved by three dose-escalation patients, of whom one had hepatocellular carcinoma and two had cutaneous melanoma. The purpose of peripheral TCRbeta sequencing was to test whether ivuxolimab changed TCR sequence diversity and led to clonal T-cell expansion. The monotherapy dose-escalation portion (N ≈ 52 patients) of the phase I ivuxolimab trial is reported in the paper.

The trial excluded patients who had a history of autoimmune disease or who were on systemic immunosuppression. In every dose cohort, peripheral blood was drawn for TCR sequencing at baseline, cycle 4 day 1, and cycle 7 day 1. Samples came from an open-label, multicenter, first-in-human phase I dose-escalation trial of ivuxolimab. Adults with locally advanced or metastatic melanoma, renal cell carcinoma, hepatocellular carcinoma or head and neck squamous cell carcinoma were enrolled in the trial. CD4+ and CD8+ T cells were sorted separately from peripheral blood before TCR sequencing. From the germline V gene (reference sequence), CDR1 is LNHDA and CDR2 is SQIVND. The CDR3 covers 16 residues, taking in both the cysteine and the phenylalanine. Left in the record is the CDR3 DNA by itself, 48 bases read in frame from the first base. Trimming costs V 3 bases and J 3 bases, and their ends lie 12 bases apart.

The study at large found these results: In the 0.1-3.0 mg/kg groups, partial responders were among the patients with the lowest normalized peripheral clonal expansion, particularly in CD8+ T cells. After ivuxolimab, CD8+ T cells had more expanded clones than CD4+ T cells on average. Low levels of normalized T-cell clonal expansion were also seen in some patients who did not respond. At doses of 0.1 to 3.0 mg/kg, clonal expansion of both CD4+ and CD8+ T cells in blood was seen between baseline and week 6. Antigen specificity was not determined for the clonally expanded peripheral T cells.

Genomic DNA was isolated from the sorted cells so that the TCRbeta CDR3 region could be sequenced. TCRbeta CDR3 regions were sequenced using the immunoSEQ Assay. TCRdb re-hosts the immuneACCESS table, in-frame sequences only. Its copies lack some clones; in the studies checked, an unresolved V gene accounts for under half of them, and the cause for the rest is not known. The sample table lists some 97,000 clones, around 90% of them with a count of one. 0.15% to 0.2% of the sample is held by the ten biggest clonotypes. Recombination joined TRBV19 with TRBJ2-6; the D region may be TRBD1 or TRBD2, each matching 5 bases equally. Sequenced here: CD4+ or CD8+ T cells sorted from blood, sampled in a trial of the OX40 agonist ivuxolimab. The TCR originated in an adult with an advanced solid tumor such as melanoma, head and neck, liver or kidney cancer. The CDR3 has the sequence CASSIATRGGANVLTF. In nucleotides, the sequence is TGTGCCAGTAGTATCGCGACGAGGGGTGGGGCCAACGTCCTGACTTTC.